This T cell receptor (beta chain) comes out of a study of blood T cell repertoires in COVID-19. Looking at the study overall: Acute-phase and convalescent COVID-19 samples originated in the United States, Italy and Spain. The analysed material was cDNA or gDNA that came from T cells, B-cell-depleted T cells, or PBMCs.

The CDR3 runs 13 residues. Germline V gene data show CDR1 as SNHLY and CDR2 as FYNNEI. Trimming stripped 4 bases from V and 3 bases from J, with 10 bases between. Original methodology: Counts of nucleated cells, estimated from reference gene primer amplification, were obtained. The repertoire was sequenced with immunoSEQ multiplex PCR; TCRdb's copy has only in-frame clones and lacks some. The V and J calls and clone size were taken over from that table, and D and trimming were inferred from the DNA. The table includes about 59,000 clones, roughly 84% detected once. J is TRBJ2-7 and V is TRBV2, with a weak D call TRBD1 (6 bases). Sequenced material: peripheral blood. The sequence was collected from a man aged 80 or over in a cohort sampled during active COVID-19. The CDR3 loop reads CASSGQAFYEQYF. CDR3 DNA sequence: TGTGCCAGCAGTGGACAGGCCTTCTACGAGCAGTACTTC.